The 14 T cell receptor beta chains in this list originate from one sample, sequenced in a study of T cell responses to AZD1222 COVID-19 vaccine. Clones were sequenced by immunoSEQ multiplex PCR, and TCRdb holds only the in-frame ones, with some missing. The sample lists around 70,000 clones, 88% occurring once. The material sequenced was peripheral blood, taken 28 days after the second dose of the MenACWY control vaccine. The receptors stem from an adult who received the MenACWY meningococcal vaccine as a control.

The CDR3 sequence is CASKHNEQFF. CDR3 in DNA: TGTGCCTCTAAGCACAATGAGCAGTTCTTC. V and J are TRBV24-1 and TRBJ2-1; no firm D call. In germline, CDR1 is KGHDR, CDR2 SFDVKD. The germline V and J ends were trimmed by 12 bases and 5 bases, with 7 bases remaining between them. The CDR3 spans 10 residues.

J is TRBJ2-1 and V is TRBV7-2, with D possibly TRBD2 on 7 matching bases. V dropped 0 bases and J dropped 4 bases, with 16 bases sitting between them. The CDR3 contains 17 residues. CDR1 and CDR2 from the germline V gene are SGHTA and FQGNSA. The CDR3 region is CASSLAIGGGRYNEQFF. In nucleotides, the CDR3 is TGTGCCAGCAGCTTAGCGATAGGCGGGGGCCGTTACAATGAGCAGTTCTTC.

J is TRBJ1-1 and V is TRBV12-1. TRBV12-1 is reported as a pseudogene. The CDR3 contains 22 residues. CDR3 sequence reads: CASSFAPGEGRCAFPANTEAFF. The CDR3 DNA reads TGTGCCAGCAGCTTTGCGCCGGGCGAAGGACGATGCGCTTTCCCGGCGAACACTGAAGCTTTCTTT.

The rearrangement links TRBV18 to TRBJ2-7; D gene ambiguous. This CDR3 is 12 amino acids long. CDR1 KGHSH and CDR2 LQKENI come from the germline V gene. V dropped 5 bases and J dropped 0 bases, with 5 bases sitting between them. CDR3 sequence: CASSSSSYEQYF. The CDR3 region has the DNA TGTGCCAGCTCATCCAGCTCCTACGAGCAGTACTTC.

The chain carries TRBV3-1 (or the pseudogene TRBV3-2) and TRBJ2-1, with 8 bases aligning to TRBD2. V trimming: 6 bases; J trimming: 8 bases; junction bases outside the gene matches: 6. Germline V gene data show CDR1 as LGHDT and CDR2 as YNNKEL (reference sequence). This CDR3 region has 13 residues. CDR3 sequence (DNA): TGTGCCAGCAGTGGACTAGCATGGGATGAGCAGTTCTTC. Its protein is CASSGLAWDEQFF.

The chain links TRBV7-2 to TRBJ1-1; no definite D call. Deletions cut 2 bases from V and 6 bases from J, with 10 bases between. The germline V gene encodes CDR1 SGHTA and CDR2 FQGNSA. The CDR3 runs 13 residues. This CDR3 reads CASSLNQPSEAFF. DNA for the CDR3: TGTGCCAGCAGCTTAAACCAGCCGTCTGAAGCTTTCTTT.

The chain carries TRBV28 and TRBJ1-3; D unresolved. Trimming removed 4 bases at V and 0 bases at J, with 4 bases between. CDR1 is MDHEN and CDR2 is SYDVKM in the germline V gene. This CDR3 is built from 13 residues. The CDR3 here is CASSSDSGNTIYF. The CDR3 region has the DNA TGTGCCAGCAGTTCGGACTCTGGAAACACCATATATTTT.

The rearrangement uses TRBV27 and TRBJ2-2, with D possibly matching TRBD2 (6 bases). The CDR3 spans 14 residues. V was clipped by 6 bases and J by 1 base, with 9 bases between them. Germline assignment: CDR1 MNHEY and CDR2 SMNVEV (reference sequence). The DNA for the CDR3 is TGTGCCAGCAGAAGGAGGGGGAACACCGGGGAGCTGTTTTTT. It specifies CASRRRGNTGELFF.

The chain couples TRBV5-1 to TRBJ2-2; D not certain. V was trimmed by 2 bases and J by 3 bases, leaving 8 bases between them. This CDR3 has 14 amino acids. Looked up from germline, CDR1 is SGHRS and CDR2 is YFSETQ. CDR3 region: CASSFPRDTGELFF. CDR3 DNA: TGCGCCAGCAGCTTCCCACGGGACACCGGGGAGCTGTTTTTT.

This clone was recorded a few times. This rearrangement joins TRBV2 to TRBJ1-3; TRBD1 might be the D (6 bases). Germline CDR1 reads SNHLY; CDR2 reads FYNNEI. The CDR3 contains 15 residues. Trimming cost V 4 bases and J 0 bases, with 10 bases left between them. CDR3 bases: TGTGCCAGCAGTGCACAGGGCCTCTCTGGAAACACCATATATTTT. Protein: CASSAQGLSGNTIYF.

This sequence joins TRBV6-6 and TRBJ2-7; 7 nucleotides align to TRBD1. From germline, CDR1 is MNHNY and CDR2 SVGAGI (reference sequence). The V segment lost 4 bases and the J segment 2 bases; nucleotides outside the gene matches: 5. CDR3 length equals 14 residues. The CDR3 is CASSFAGTAYEQYF. Written as DNA, the CDR3 is TGTGCCAGCAGTTTCGCCGGGACAGCCTACGAGCAGTACTTC.

This chain uses TRBV4-3 with TRBJ2-4, with 10 positions matching TRBD2. Germline V CDR1 and CDR2: LGHNA, YSLEER. The CDR3 totals 19 residues. With 0 bases clipped from V and 0 bases from J, the junction kept 8 bases outside the gene matches. CDR3 in DNA: TGCGCCAGCAGCCAAGATACTAGCGGGATTTTTATAGCCAAAAACATTCAGTACTTC. Its translation: CASSQDTSGIFIAKNIQYF.

In its sample, this clone ranks as medium-sized. The J gene is TRBJ1-4, the V gene TRBV5-8; tentatively, D is TRBD1 (5 bases). Germline V gene sequence: CDR1 SGHTS, CDR2 YDEGEE. With 2 bases removed from V and 4 bases from J, the gap between germline ends came to 12 bases. The CDR3 contains 15 residues. In DNA, the CDR3 is TGTGCCAGCAGCTTAAGGGGAGTGAGTAATGAAAAACTGTTTTTT. Translated, it gives CASSLRGVSNEKLFF.

This chain connects TRBV6-2 or TRBV6-3 to TRBJ1-3; weak D call: TRBD1 (6 bases). This CDR3 region has 14 residues. Trimming pared 4 bases from V and 5 bases from J, leaving 12 bases between. Germline assignment: CDR1 MNHEY and CDR2 SVGEGT. The CDR3 is CASSFADRRNTIYF. CDR3 bases: TGTGCCAGCAGTTTCGCGGACAGAAGAAACACCATATATTTT.